The 32 T cell receptor beta chains in this list originate from one sample, sequenced in a study of cytomegalovirus exposure and HLA in healthy donors. Vbeta (60) and Jbeta (13) primers were used in the PCR. Only in-frame clones appear in the TCRdb table, and some are missing; sequencing was by immunoSEQ multiplex PCR. The sample holds approximately 170,000 clones; 75% to 90% are singletons and the top ten take approximately 1.3%. Sample: PBMCs. The receptors originated from a boy between 2 and 15 years old in good health and CMV-seronegative.

This clone was counted a single time. This chain uses TRBV19 with TRBJ1-1; 9 bases fit TRBD1. CDR1 and CDR2 from the germline V gene are LNHDA and SQIVND (reference sequence). Unmatched junction bases numbered 7, after V lost 7 bases and J lost 4 bases. The CDR3 totals 14 residues. The CDR3 spells CASKQGQGFTEAFF. The CDR3 nucleotides are TGTGCCAGTAAGCAGGGACAGGGTTTCACTGAAGCTTTCTTT.

J is TRBJ1-2 and V is TRBV18, with D maybe TRBD1 (6 bases). The CDR3 length is 14 residues. Germline V gene data show CDR1 as KGHSH and CDR2 as LQKENI. Trimming shortened V by 2 bases and J by 8 bases, and 15 bases separated the two germline ends. The CDR3: CASSPGQGNGGYTF. The CDR3 nucleotides are TGTGCCAGCTCACCAGGGCAGGGGAACGGCGGCTACACCTTC.

The CDR3 spells CASSQDHTQETQYF. CDR3 nucleotide sequence: TGCGCCAGCAGCCAAGATCACACCCAAGAGACCCAGTACTTC. V usage is TRBV4-3 and J usage is TRBJ2-5; D remains unclear. Germline values: CDR1 LGHNA, CDR2 YSLEER. V was cut by 0 bases and J by 1 base, with 6 bases left in between. This CDR3 has 14 amino acids.

This clone was counted a single time. This chain connects TRBV9 to TRBJ2-4; a possible D gene is TRBD2 (6 bases). CDR1 is SGDLS and CDR2 is YYNGEE in the germline V gene. V was clipped by 0 bases and J by 1 base, with 11 bases between them. The CDR3 consists of 16 residues. The CDR3 loop reads CASSVDGGRAKNIQYF. The CDR3, as DNA: TGTGCCAGCAGCGTAGATGGGGGGAGGGCCAAAAACATTCAGTACTTC. The entire variable domain, with the rest obtained from reference TRBV9 and TRBJ2-4, is as follows: DSGVTQTPKHLITATGQRVTLRCSPRSGDLSVYWYQQSLDQGLQFLIQYYNGEERAKGNILERFSAQQFPDLHSELNLSSLELGDSALYFCASSVDGGRAKNIQYFGAGTRLSVL.

This clone has a handful of counts. This chain links TRBV7-9 with TRBJ1-1; no reliable D call. This CDR3 comprises 13 residues. The germline V gene has CDR1 SEHNR and CDR2 FQNEAQ (reference sequence). With 3 bases removed from V and 1 base from J, the gap between germline ends came to 6 bases. CDR3 residues: CASSFGGNTEAFF. The CDR3 DNA sequence: TGTGCCAGCAGCTTCGGAGGGAACACTGAAGCTTTCTTT.

The chain employs TRBV13 and TRBJ2-3; 8 bases map to TRBD2. The CDR3 loop spans 18 amino acids. Germline CDR1 and CDR2: PRHDT and FYEKMQ (reference sequence). The V segment lost 0 bases and the J segment 3 bases; nucleotides outside the gene matches: 11. The CDR3 loop reads CASSLGLLGGGVTDTQYF. In DNA form, the CDR3 reads TGTGCCAGCAGCTTAGGTCTGCTCGGGGGGGGCGTGACAGATACGCAGTATTTT.

The chain uses TRBV5-1 and TRBJ1-4, with a tentative D call TRBD1 (6 bases). V was cut by 6 bases and J by 8 bases, with 20 bases left in between. This CDR3 contains 15 residues. The germline gives CDR1 SGHRS, CDR2 YFSETQ. Here the CDR3 DNA reads TGCGCCAGCAACGCCGTGGGGGGGCTGCGAGAAAAACTGTTTTTT. As protein: CASNAVGGLREKLFF.

This sequence joins TRBV5-6 and TRBJ1-1; D remains ambiguous. Germline-derived CDR1 and CDR2 are SGHDT and YYEEEE. The V end lost 4 bases, the J end lost 3 bases, and 7 bases lay between the germline ends. The CDR3 loop spans 12 amino acids. The CDR3 reads CASSAQDTEAFF. The CDR3 region has the DNA TGTGCCAGCAGCGCTCAGGACACTGAAGCTTTCTTT.

V gene TRBV9 combines with J gene TRBJ1-1; maybe TRBD1 (5 bases). V shed 4 bases and J shed 0 bases, with 10 bases lying between them. Per the germline V gene, CDR1 is SGDLS and CDR2 is YYNGEE. This CDR3 region has 14 residues. CDR3 bases: TGTGCCAGCAGCAAGGCAGGGATGAACACTGAAGCTTTCTTT. Its translation: CASSKAGMNTEAFF.

The chain couples TRBV5-6 to TRBJ2-2; tentatively, D is TRBD1 (5 bases). The germline V and J ends were trimmed by 4 bases and 7 bases, with 14 bases remaining between them. The length of the CDR3 is 14 residues. Germline CDR1 SGHDT, CDR2 YYEEEE. CDR3 nucleotide sequence: TGTGCCAGCAGCCCCCAGGGTTTTAACGGGGAGCTGTTTTTT. This codes for CASSPQGFNGELFF.

This clone occurred once. The gene calls are TRBV11-2 and TRBJ2-7; no reliable D call. In germline, CDR1 is SGHAT, CDR2 FQNNGV. There are 13 residues in the CDR3. Trimming took 0 bases from V and 7 from J, leaving 10 bases between them. The CDR3 is CASSLDPAREQYF. CDR3 nucleotides: TGTGCCAGCAGCTTAGACCCCGCCCGGGAGCAGTACTTC.

The V and J genes are TRBV19 and TRBJ2-3; TRBD1 might be the D (5 bases). Trimming stripped 3 bases from V and 4 bases from J, with 11 bases between. The CDR3 runs to 14 residues. CDR1 LNHDA and CDR2 SQIVND come from the germline V gene (reference sequence). The CDR3 loop reads CASSMGPQADTQYF. DNA of the CDR3: TGTGCCAGTAGTATGGGGCCGCAAGCAGATACGCAGTATTTT. Together with reference TRBV19 and TRBJ2-3, the CDR3 gives the full variable domain: DGGITQSPKYLFRKEGQNVTLSCEQNLNHDAMYWYRQDPGQGLRLIYYSQIVNDFQKGDIAEGYSVSREKKESFPLTVTSAQKNPTAFYLCASSMGPQADTQYFGPGTRLTVL.

The chain recombines TRBV23-1 with TRBJ1-2; D not resolved. TRBV23-1 is reported as an ORF; its role is uncertain. V was clipped by 4 bases and J by 5 bases, with 17 bases between them. CDR3 length: 15 residues. The DNA for the CDR3 is TGCGCCAGCAGTCCACCCGGGTGGCGGCAATATGGCTACACCTTC. Translated, it gives CASSPPGWRQYGYTF.

In nucleotides, the CDR3 is TGTGCCAGCAGCACGGGACAGGGGATCTACGAGCAGTACTTC. Translating it yields CASSTGQGIYEQYF. V gene TRBV28 combines with J gene TRBJ2-7, with 10 bases that match TRBD1. V lost 6 bases to trimming and J lost 3 bases; unmatched junction nucleotides: 5. There are 14 residues in the CDR3. The germline CDR1 and CDR2 sequences are MDHEN and SYDVKM.

The chain uses TRBV18 and TRBJ2-7, with D maybe TRBD2 (6 bases). Trimming took off 3 bases at V and 3 bases at J, with 18 bases between the two ends. Germline V gives CDR1 KGHSH, CDR2 LQKENI. The length of the CDR3 is 16 residues. CDR3 nucleotides: TGTGCCAGCTCACCCCGGTGGGGCGGGACCGACTACGAGCAGTACTTC. Translated, it gives CASSPRWGGTDYEQYF.

The rearrangement uses TRBV29-1 and TRBJ1-6; 9 nucleotides match TRBD1. Germline V gives CDR1 SQVTM, CDR2 ANQGSEA. This CDR3 spans 13 amino acids. The V and J ends lost 4 bases and 9 bases, in that order; junction bases with no gene match: 4. CDR3 amino acids: CSVGDREGSPLHF. The CDR3 bases are TGCAGCGTTGGGGACAGGGAGGGTTCACCCCTCCACTTT.

The rearrangement links TRBV9 to TRBJ2-1; D may be TRBD2 (6 bases). Trimming pared 3 bases from V and 9 bases from J, leaving 13 bases between. This CDR3 has 13 residues. Germline CDR1 reads SGDLS; CDR2 reads YYNGEE. The chain's CDR3 is CASSAGGDGEQFF. CDR3 sequence (DNA): TGTGCCAGCAGCGCCGGGGGTGATGGTGAGCAGTTCTTC.

Written as DNA, the CDR3 is TGTGCCAGCACGGGGGTTTCCTATAATTCACCCCTCCACTTT. Translating gives CASTGVSYNSPLHF. The V call is TRBV6-1, the J call TRBJ1-6, with D perhaps TRBD1 (5 bases). Deletions cut 7 bases from V and 1 base from J, with 8 bases between. The CDR3 extends over 14 amino acids. The germline CDR1 and CDR2 sequences are MNHNS and SASEGT.

The V call is TRBV7-9, the J call TRBJ2-1; tentative D call: TRBD2 (7 bases). The V gene's germline CDR1 is SEHNR and CDR2 FQNEAQ (reference sequence). V was pared by 1 base and J by 5 bases, with 12 bases between. The CDR3 runs to 15 residues. The CDR3 loop reads CASSLGGGANNEQFF. The CDR3 region has the DNA TGTGCCAGCAGCTTAGGAGGGGGGGCGAACAATGAGCAGTTCTTC.

The V and J genes are TRBV11-2 and TRBJ2-2, with a weak D call TRBD1 (5 bases). The CDR3 consists of 15 residues. The V gene lost 6 bases and the J gene lost 7 bases, with 18 bases spanning the gap. The germline V gene encodes CDR1 SGHAT and CDR2 FQNNGV. DNA for the CDR3: TGTGCCAGCAGGGGTTTAATGGGCCAGGGCGGGGAGCTGTTTTTT. It encodes CASRGLMGQGGELFF.

J is TRBJ2-2 and V is TRBV4-1; TRBD2 matches at 8 bases. The CDR3 runs 22 residues. Germline CDR1 and CDR2: MGHRA and YSYEKL. Trimming removed 8 bases from V and 0 bases from J; junction bases left unmatched: 26. DNA of the CDR3: TGCGCCAGCGGGCCGGGGGGGGAGGTCTCTGGCGGGGGGATCGCGAACACCGGGGAGCTGTTTTTT. As protein: CASGPGGEVSGGGIANTGELFF.

This clone was detected only once. The chain employs TRBV4-3 and TRBJ1-5; D might be TRBD1 (6 bases). Germline-derived CDR1 and CDR2 are LGHNA and YSLEER. This CDR3 contains 13 residues. V shed 3 bases and J shed 5 bases, with 8 bases lying between them. CDR3 region: CASSHRTDQPQHF. The CDR3 DNA is TGCGCCAGCAGCCATAGGACAGATCAGCCCCAGCATTTT.

Of note for this clone: One end of the junction does not line up with germline, which may come from a read error. The rearrangement joins TRBV7-7 to TRBJ2-2, with TRBD1 as a possible D gene (6 bases). The CDR3 sequence is 16 residues long. The germline gives CDR1 SSHAT, CDR2 FNYEAQ (reference sequence). CDR3 nucleotides: TGTGCTAGCAGCTTTGAGGGGGTGCCGAACACCGGGGAGCTGTTTTTT. This gives the protein CASSFEGVPNTGELFF.

Points on this clone: Other DNA sequences in this sample translate to the same CDR3. In nucleotides, the CDR3 is TGTGCCAGCAGTTCGGGACAGGGAGGATCACCCCTCCACTTT. Residues: CASSSGQGGSPLHF. The chain uses TRBV27 and TRBJ1-6; the match to TRBD1 covers 9 bases. The CDR3 spans 14 residues. Germline lookup yields CDR1 MNHEY and CDR2 SMNVEV (reference sequence). V lost 4 bases, J lost 10 bases, and 5 bases stayed unmatched.

CDR3 residues: CASSDGVEDRVTF. CDR3 nucleotide sequence: TGCGCCAGCAGTGACGGAGTGGAGGACAGGGTCACCTTC. The chain links TRBV10-2 to TRBJ1-2, with TRBD1 identical over 8 bases. The CDR3 totals 13 residues. V shed 3 bases and J 13 bases; nucleotides not matched to a gene: 10. Germline V lookup: CDR1 WSHSY, CDR2 SAAADI.

This clone occurred a few times. J is TRBJ1-3 and V is TRBV30; D unclear. Trimming took 4 bases from V and 3 from J, leaving 10 bases between them. The CDR3 covers 13 residues. Germline V gives CDR1 GTSNPN, CDR2 SVGIG (reference sequence). This chain's CDR3 is CAWTLGDGNTIYF. The CDR3 DNA reads TGTGCCTGGACGCTCGGGGATGGAAACACCATATATTTT.

The V gene is TRBV5-6, the J gene TRBJ1-2; tentatively, D is TRBD1 (5 bases). Germline CDR1 SGHDT, CDR2 YYEEEE. This CDR3 spans 15 amino acids. V lost 0 bases and J 2 bases, leaving 11 bases between the germline ends. The CDR3 DNA sequence: TGTGCCAGCAGCTTGGGGGCAGGGTCAAACTATGGCTACACCTTC. Protein sequence: CASSLGAGSNYGYTF.

The chain joins TRBV18 to TRBJ1-5; 8 bases are shared with TRBD1. The CDR3 is 16 residues long. From germline, CDR1 is KGHSH and CDR2 LQKENI. V shed 3 bases, J shed 7 bases, and the junction held 11 bases outside the gene matches. In DNA, the CDR3 is TGTGCCAGCTCACCTACCCTAGGAGGACAGGGCCAGCCCCAGCATTTT. It specifies CASSPTLGGQGQPQHF.

This chain uses TRBV14 with TRBJ2-1, with 7 nucleotides matching TRBD2. The germline V gene has CDR1 SGHDN and CDR2 FVKESK. V lost 3 bases and J lost 10; bases outside the gene matches: 6. The CDR3 consists of 13 residues. The CDR3 region is CASSQWTSDEQFF. DNA for the CDR3: TGTGCCAGCAGCCAGTGGACTAGTGACGAGCAGTTCTTC.

V and J are TRBV5-1 and TRBJ2-3; D is unresolved. V was shortened by 2 bases and J by 0 bases, with 4 bases between the two germline ends. The CDR3 totals 13 residues. Germline-derived CDR1 and CDR2 are SGHRS and YFSETQ. The CDR3 DNA reads TGCGCCAGCAGCTTCCCTAGCACAGATACGCAGTATTTT. Translation: CASSFPSTDTQYF.

Here the CDR3 reads CASSQYSTRGTDTQYF. Here the CDR3 DNA reads TGCGCCAGCAGCCAATATTCCACTAGGGGCACAGATACGCAGTATTTT. The J gene is TRBJ2-3, the V gene TRBV4-3; TRBD2 might be the D (5 bases). Germline V gene sequence: CDR1 LGHNA, CDR2 YSLEER. V gave up 2 bases and J gave up 1 base, with 13 bases separating them. The CDR3 extends over 16 amino acids.

In DNA, the CDR3 is TGTGCCAGCAGTGAAGAGAGGGGGCTCGGTGGCTACACCTTC. Residues: CASSEERGLGGYTF. The genes are TRBV2 and TRBJ1-2; 7 nucleotides match TRBD1. The junction had 6 bases not matched to a gene; V was cut back by 1 base and J by 7 bases. Germline CDR1 is SNHLY and CDR2 is FYNNEI. This CDR3 contains 14 residues.